The clone carrying this T cell receptor (beta chain) has just a few counts. The antigen remains unidentified. The sample originates from a study of T-cell reconstitution after alpha-beta-depleted transplantation in children. Notes on the study in general: In patients about two months after transplant, alpha-beta T cells reportedly arose from several hundred expanded graft clones. One year post-transplant, T-cell counts and diversity were largely derived from T cells produced anew. Recipient T cells and thymic progenitors that survived gave rise to the high TCRbeta diversity observed at day 60 in some patients.

Unique molecular identifiers featured in how the TCRbeta library was prepared. MiXCR, applied by TCRdb to the PCR reads, yields one record per CDR3 protein. The sample carries about 300,000 distinct CDR3 sequences, around 7.3% recorded once. The CDR3 length is 16 residues. The V segment lost 3 bases and the J segment 8 bases; nucleotides outside the gene matches: 13. Germline-derived CDR1 and CDR2 are DFQATT and SNEGSKA (reference sequence). Specimen: peripheral blood, collected 360 days after TCRalphabeta/CD19-depleted stem cell transplant. The sequence was obtained from a female patient aged 2-10 years who had a stem cell transplant for Fanconi anemia, so the T cells may come from the graft donor. This chain uses TRBV20-1 with TRBJ2-1; 10 nucleotides agree with TRBD1. Written as DNA, the CDR3 is TGCAGTGCTAGCGACGACCGAGACAGGGGGCGTGATGAGCAGTTCTTC. Translating it yields CSASDDRDRGRDEQFF.